These T cell receptor beta chains were read from a single sample in a study of regulatory T cells in long-lasting Graves disease. Each CDR3 protein is one row after TCRdb ran MiXCR on the multiplex PCR reads. The sample lists about 470,000 distinct CDR3 sequences, 20% to 25% occurring once. This sample comprised peripheral blood mononuclear cells (PBMCs), obtained when the disease was refractory, from a patient treated with antithyroid drugs. The receptors derive from a female donor with Graves disease. CDR3s include the opening cysteine and the closing phenylalanine or tryptophan. A D gene is named only where the DNA matches it firmly. Not all rows give a size; the values are once, few, many and, for expanded clones, a class.

TRBV6-1	TRBJ1-5	few	.	TGTGCCAGCGGGGATGGGTGGATTCAGCCCCAGCATTTT	CASGDGWIQPQHF
TRBV20-1	TRBJ2-2	many	TRBD2	TGCAGTGTAAGGCAGCGGGGCACCGGGGAGCTGTTTTTT	CSVRQRGTGELFF
TRBV19	TRBJ1-5	many	TRBD1	TGTGCCAGTAGCACAGGGGCCCTCGGTGGCAATCAGCCCCAGCATTTT	CASSTGALGGNQPQHF
TRBV28	TRBJ2-7	many	.	TGTGCCAGCAGTCTCACTACCAGTGGGGGAATCTACGAGCAGTACTTC	CASSLTTSGGIYEQYF
TRBV28	TRBJ2-1	many	.	TGTGCCAGCAGTGCCTTTAGCTCCTACAATGAGCAGTTCTTC	CASSAFSSYNEQFF
TRBV29-1	TRBJ1-1	.	TRBD1	TGCAGCGCCAAAAAGGGGGCTGGGGACACTGAAGCTTTCTTT	CSAKKGAGDTEAFF
TRBV29-1	TRBJ2-7	.	TRBD2	TGCAGCGTTGAGGGGGGCACGGGGACTAGCTCCTACGAGCAGTACTTC	CSVEGGTGTSSYEQYF
TRBV29-1	TRBJ2-7	few	.	TGCAGCGTTGTGATCCAGGGGCTCGACGAGCAGTACTTC	CSVVIQGLDEQYF
TRBV28	TRBJ1-6	many	.	TGTGCCAGCAGCCATGCAGGGAGCTCCTATAATTCACCCCTCCACTTT	CASSHAGSSYNSPLHF
TRBV30	TRBJ2-1	.	.	TGTGCCTGGAGTGCAAACTACAATGAGCAGTTCTTC	CAWSANYNEQFF